Listed below are T cell receptor beta chains from one sample, sequenced in a study of beta chain features in type 1 diabetes. The protocol was immunoSEQ multiplex PCR, while the TCRdb copy is restricted to in-frame clones and leaves out a portion. The profile shows around 280,000 clones, about 15% of them singletons. The sequenced sample consisted of naive CD4+ T cells from blood. All receptors derive from a man younger than 35 with type 1 diabetes. The conserved cysteine and the conserved F or W are not part of the CDR3 here. The order of the fields is clone size, V gene, J gene, CDR3 protein. The listing skips clone size in some rows; elsewhere it reads once, few, many or a size class.

clone size: few; V gene: TRBV29-1; J gene: TRBJ2-7; CDR3 protein: SVSGVQEQY
clone size: -; V gene: TRBV5-1; J gene: TRBJ2-7; CDR3 protein: ASSLVAGTDEQY
clone size: -; V gene: TRBV7-9; J gene: TRBJ2-2; CDR3 protein: ASTLRGGITGELF
clone size: -; V gene: TRBV30; J gene: TRBJ2-1; CDR3 protein: AWTGGAVGSYNEQF
clone size: few; V gene: TRBV5-1; J gene: TRBJ2-7; CDR3 protein: ASSLGQGGEQY
clone size: -; V gene: TRBV30; J gene: TRBJ2-5; CDR3 protein: AWSVGSGETQY
clone size: -; V gene: TRBV6-4; J gene: TRBJ2-5; CDR3 protein: ASSRQARVTQY
clone size: -; V gene: TRBV28; J gene: TRBJ1-4; CDR3 protein: ATLNEKLF
clone size: -; V gene: TRBV2; J gene: TRBJ2-7; CDR3 protein: ASTSDRSYEQY
clone size: once; V gene: TRBV30; J gene: TRBJ2-7; CDR3 protein: AWSVGTSGGIPYEQY